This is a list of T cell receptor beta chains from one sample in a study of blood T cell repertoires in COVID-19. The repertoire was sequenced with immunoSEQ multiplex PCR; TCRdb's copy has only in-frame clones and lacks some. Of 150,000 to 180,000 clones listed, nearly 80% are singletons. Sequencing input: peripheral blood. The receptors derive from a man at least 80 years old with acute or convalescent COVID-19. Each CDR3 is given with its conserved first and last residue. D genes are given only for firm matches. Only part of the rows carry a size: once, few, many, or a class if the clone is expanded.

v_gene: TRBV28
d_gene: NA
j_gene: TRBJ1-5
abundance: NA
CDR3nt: TGTGCCAGCAGTTCCGGGGATCAGCCCCAGCATTTT
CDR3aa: CASSSGDQPQHF

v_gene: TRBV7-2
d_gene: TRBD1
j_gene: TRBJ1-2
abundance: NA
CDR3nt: TGTGCCAGCAGCTTAGCACAGGGGAACGGTGGCTACACCTTC
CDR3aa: CASSLAQGNGGYTF

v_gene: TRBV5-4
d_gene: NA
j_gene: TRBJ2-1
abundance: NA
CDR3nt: TGTGCCAGCAGCGGAGTTGGCGGGGTTTACAATGAGCAGTTCTTC
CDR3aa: CASSGVGGVYNEQFF

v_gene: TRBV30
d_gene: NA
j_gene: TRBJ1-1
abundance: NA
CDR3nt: TGTGCCTGCAAAACAGGGATGAACACTGAAGCTTTCTTT
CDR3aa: CACKTGMNTEAFF

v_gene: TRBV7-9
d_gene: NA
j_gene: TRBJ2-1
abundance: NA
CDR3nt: TGTGCCAGCAGCTTAATCGGTAGCGCTTTCAATGAGCAGTTCTTC
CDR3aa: CASSLIGSAFNEQFF

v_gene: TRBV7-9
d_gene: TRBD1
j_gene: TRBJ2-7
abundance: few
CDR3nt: TGTGCCAGCAGCCCGGGACAGGTGACCTACGAGCAGTACTTC
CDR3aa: CASSPGQVTYEQYF

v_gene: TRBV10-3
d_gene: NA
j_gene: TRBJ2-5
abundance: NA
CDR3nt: TGTGCCATCAGTGTTTCAGGGTATCAAGAGACCCAGTACTTC
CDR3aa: CAISVSGYQETQYF

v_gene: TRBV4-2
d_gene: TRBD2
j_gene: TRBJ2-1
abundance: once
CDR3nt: TGTGCCAGCAGCTCCCAGGAACAGCGGGGGCCTCAATACAATGAGCAGTTCTTC
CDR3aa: CASSSQEQRGPQYNEQFF

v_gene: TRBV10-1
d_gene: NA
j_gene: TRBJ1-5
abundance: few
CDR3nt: TGCGCCAGCAGTTTTTCAGAAAATCAGCCCCAGCATTTT
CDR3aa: CASSFSENQPQHF

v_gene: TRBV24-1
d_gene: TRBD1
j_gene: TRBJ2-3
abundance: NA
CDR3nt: TGTGCCACCAGTGATTTTACAGGGGGCTTGGAAGATACGCAGTATTTT
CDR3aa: CATSDFTGGLEDTQYF

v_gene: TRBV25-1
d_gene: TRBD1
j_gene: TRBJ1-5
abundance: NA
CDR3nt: TGTGCCAGCAGCCCAACAGGGGGCTGGGGCAATCAGCCCCAGCATTTT
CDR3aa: CASSPTGGWGNQPQHF

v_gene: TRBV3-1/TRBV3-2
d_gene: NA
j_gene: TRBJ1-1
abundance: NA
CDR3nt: TGTGCCAGCAGCCAAGGCGGGAACACTGAAGCTTTCTTT
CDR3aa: CASSQGGNTEAFF

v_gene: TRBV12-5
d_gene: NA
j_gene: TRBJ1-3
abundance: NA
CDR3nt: TGTGCTAGTGGTTTGTCTACAGGGAGCTCTGGAAACACCATATATTTT
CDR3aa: CASGLSTGSSGNTIYF

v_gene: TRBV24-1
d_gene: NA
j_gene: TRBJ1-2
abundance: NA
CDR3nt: TGTGCCACCAGTACGAGCGGAGGGGTCCGCTACACCTTC
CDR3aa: CATSTSGGVRYTF

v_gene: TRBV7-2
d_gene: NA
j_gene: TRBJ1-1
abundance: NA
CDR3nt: TGTGCCAGCAGCACGCTGGGCAGGAATTCTTTCTTT
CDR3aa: CASSTLGRNSFF

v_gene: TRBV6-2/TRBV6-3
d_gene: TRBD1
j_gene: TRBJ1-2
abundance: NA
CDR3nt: TGTGCCAGCAGTTGGGACAGGCTGAGCTACACCTTC
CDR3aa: CASSWDRLSYTF

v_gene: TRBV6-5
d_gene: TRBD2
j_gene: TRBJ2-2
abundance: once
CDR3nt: TGTGCCAGCAGATGGGGGGGCACCGGGGAGCTGTTTTTT
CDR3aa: CASRWGGTGELFF

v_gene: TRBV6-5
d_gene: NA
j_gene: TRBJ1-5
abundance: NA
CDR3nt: TGTGCCAGCAGCGGACAGCATAGCAATCAGCCCCAGCATTTT
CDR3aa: CASSGQHSNQPQHF

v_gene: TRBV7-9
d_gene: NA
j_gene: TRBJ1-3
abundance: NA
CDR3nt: TGTGCCAGCAGGGAGGGCACCGGAAACACCATATATTTT
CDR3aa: CASREGTGNTIYF

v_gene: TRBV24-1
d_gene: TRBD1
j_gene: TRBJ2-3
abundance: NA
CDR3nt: TGTGCCACCAGTGATGGGGACAGGGTAGGGACAGATACGCAGTATTTT
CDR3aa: CATSDGDRVGTDTQYF

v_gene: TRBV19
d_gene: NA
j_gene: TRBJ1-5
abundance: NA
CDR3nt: TGTGCCAGTAGTATCTTCTTTGGGGGCCGGAGCAATCAGCCCCAGCATTTT
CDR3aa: CASSIFFGGRSNQPQHF

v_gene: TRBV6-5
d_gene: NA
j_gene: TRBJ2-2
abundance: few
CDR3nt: TGTGCCACAGCGGACAGAAGGTCCGGGGAGCTGTTTTTT
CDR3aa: CATADRRSGELFF

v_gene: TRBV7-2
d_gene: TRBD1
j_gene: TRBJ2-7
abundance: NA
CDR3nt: TGTGCCAGCAGCCGCGACAGGGGGCCGAACGAGCAGTACTTC
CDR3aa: CASSRDRGPNEQYF

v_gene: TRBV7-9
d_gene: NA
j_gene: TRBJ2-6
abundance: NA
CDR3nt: TGTGCCAGCAGCTTAGGGGGAGCTGGGGCCAACGTCCTGACTTTC
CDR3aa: CASSLGGAGANVLTF

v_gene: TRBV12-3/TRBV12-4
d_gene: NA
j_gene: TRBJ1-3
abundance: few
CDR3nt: TGTGCCAGCAGCTCGGACATTAGAAACACCATATATTTT
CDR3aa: CASSSDIRNTIYF

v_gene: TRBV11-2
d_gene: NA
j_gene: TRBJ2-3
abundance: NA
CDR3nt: TGTGCCAGCAGCCAGACGAGGGATACGCAGTATTTT
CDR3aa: CASSQTRDTQYF

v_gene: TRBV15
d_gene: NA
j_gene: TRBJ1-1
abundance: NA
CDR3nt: TGTGCCACCAGCACCGCGGACAGTGAAGCTTTCTTT
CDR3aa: CATSTADSEAFF

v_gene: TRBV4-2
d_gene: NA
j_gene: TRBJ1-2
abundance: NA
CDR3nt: TGTGCCAGCAGCCAAGAAGAGGCTGCCCCCCCTAGCGGGTATGGCTACACCTTC
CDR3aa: CASSQEEAAPPSGYGYTF

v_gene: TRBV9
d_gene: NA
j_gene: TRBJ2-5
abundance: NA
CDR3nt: TGTGCCAGCAGCGTAGCCCCAGGGGAGACCCAGTACTTC
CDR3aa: CASSVAPGETQYF

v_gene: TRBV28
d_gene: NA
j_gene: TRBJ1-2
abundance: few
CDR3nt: TGTGCCAGCAGTTTTCGCGGCAGGAGGGACTATGGCTACACCTTC
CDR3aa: CASSFRGRRDYGYTF

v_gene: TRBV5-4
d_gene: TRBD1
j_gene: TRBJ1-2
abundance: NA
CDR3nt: TGTGCCAGCAGCGTGGACAGGGGGGGTGGCTACACCTTC
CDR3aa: CASSVDRGGGYTF

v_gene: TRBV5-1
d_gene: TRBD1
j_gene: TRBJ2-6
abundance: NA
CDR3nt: TGCGCCAGCAGCTCGCCTTTCGCACAGGGGGCTTACGGGGCCAACGTCCTGACTTTC
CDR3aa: CASSSPFAQGAYGANVLTF

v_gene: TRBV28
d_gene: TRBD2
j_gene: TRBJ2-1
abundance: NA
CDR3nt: TGTGCCAGCAACCCTAGCGGCTTCCATGTCGGCAATGAGCAGTTCTTC
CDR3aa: CASNPSGFHVGNEQFF

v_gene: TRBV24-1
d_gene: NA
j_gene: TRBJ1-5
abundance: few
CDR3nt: TGTGCCACCAGTGATTTGACGGGTCAGCCCCAGCATTTT
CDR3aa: CATSDLTGQPQHF

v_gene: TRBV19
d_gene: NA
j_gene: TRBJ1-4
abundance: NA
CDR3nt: TGTGCCAGTACCGGGGGGAGCACAGAAAAACTGTTTTTT
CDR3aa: CASTGGSTEKLFF

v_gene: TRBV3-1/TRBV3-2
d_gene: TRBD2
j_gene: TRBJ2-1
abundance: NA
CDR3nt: TGTGCCAGCAGCCCGGGGACTAGTCATAATGAGCAGTTCTTC
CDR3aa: CASSPGTSHNEQFF

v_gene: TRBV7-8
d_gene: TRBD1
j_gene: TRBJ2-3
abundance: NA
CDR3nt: TGTGCCAGCAGCTTTAGGCTGGACAGGGCAGATACGCAGTATTTT
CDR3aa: CASSFRLDRADTQYF

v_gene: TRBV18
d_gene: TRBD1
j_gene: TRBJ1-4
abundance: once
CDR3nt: TGTGCCAGCTCACGGGGACAGGCGGCAACTAATGAAAAACTGTTTTTT
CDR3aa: CASSRGQAATNEKLFF

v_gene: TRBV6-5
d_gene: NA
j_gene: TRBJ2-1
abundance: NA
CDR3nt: TGTGCCAGCAATTTCGGTAGTCTGAATGAGCAGTTCTTC
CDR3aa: CASNFGSLNEQFF

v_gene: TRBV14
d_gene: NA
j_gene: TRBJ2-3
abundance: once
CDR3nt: TGTGCCAGCAGCCAAAACTCGGCGCAGTATTTT
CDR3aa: CASSQNSAQYF

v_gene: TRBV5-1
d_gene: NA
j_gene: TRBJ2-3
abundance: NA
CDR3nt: TGCGCCAGCAGCTTGGGGGACAACGCCCTAGATACGCAGTATTTT
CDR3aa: CASSLGDNALDTQYF

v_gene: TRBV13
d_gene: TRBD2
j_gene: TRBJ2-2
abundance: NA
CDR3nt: TGTGCCAGCACCGTCCTGACTAGCGGGGGACGGGTTATGGGCGGGGAGCTGTTTTTT
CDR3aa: CASTVLTSGGRVMGGELFF

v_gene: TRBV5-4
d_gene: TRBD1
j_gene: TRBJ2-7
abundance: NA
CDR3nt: TGTGCCAGCAGCGGCGCCGGGACAGTGGACTACGAGCAGTACTTC
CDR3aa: CASSGAGTVDYEQYF

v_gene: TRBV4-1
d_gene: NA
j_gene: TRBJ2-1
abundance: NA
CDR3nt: TGCGCCAGCAGCCAACATGCAAGCGGCTCCTACAATGAGCAGTTCTTC
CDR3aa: CASSQHASGSYNEQFF

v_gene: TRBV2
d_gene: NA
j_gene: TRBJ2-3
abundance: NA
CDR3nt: TGTGCCAGCAGTGAACGTCCAGGGAGGAGAGATACGCAGTATTTT
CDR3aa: CASSERPGRRDTQYF

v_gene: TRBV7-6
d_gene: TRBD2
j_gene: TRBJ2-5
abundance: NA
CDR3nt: TGTGCCAGCCAAGCGGGGGAAAGTTCTAAGACCCAGTACTTC
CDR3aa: CASQAGESSKTQYF

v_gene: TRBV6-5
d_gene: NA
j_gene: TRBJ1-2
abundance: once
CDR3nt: TGTGCCAGCAGAAACCTCAAGGGGTTTCGGCGTGGCTACACCTTC
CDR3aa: CASRNLKGFRRGYTF

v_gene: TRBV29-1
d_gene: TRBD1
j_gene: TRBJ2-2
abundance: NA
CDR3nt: TGCAGCGTCGACAGGGTTGACACCGGGGAGCTGTTTTTT
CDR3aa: CSVDRVDTGELFF

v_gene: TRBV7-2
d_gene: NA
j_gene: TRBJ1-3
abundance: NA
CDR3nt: TGTGCCAGCAGCTTAGGGATGGCAGGGGCTGGAAACACCATATATTTT
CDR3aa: CASSLGMAGAGNTIYF

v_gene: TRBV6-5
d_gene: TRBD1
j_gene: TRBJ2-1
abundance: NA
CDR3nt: TGTGCCAGCAGTCGAGGGACAGGGGACAATGAGCAGTTCTTC
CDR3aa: CASSRGTGDNEQFF

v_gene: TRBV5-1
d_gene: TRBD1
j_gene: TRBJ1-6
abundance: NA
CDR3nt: TGCGCCAGCAGCTTGACAGGGGAAAATTCACCCCTCCACTTT
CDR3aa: CASSLTGENSPLHF

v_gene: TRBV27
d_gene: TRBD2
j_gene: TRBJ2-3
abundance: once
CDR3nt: TGTGCCAGCAGTGGACTAGCGGGGGTCCGAGATACGCAGTATTTT
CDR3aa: CASSGLAGVRDTQYF